This note documents a single TCR beta chain sequence. The antigen remains unidentified. The CDR3 sequence is 15 residues long. Per the germline V gene, CDR1 is LNHDA and CDR2 is SQIVND (reference sequence). Trimming cost V 6 bases and J 2 bases, with 17 bases left between them. The donors were part of the 120-subject validation cohort, which stood apart from the roughly 670-subject first cohort. Libraries were prepared by immunoSEQ multiplex PCR; TCRdb keeps only in-frame clonotypes and omits some of them. This sample carries 120,000 or so clones, about 87% of them seen once, and the ten largest clones take 1.5% to 2%. This sample was taken from a study of cytomegalovirus exposure and HLA in healthy donors. The study's findings and limits: For most TCR sequences rarity was the rule, although some public TCRs occurred in many donors.

Input material: PBMCs. This receptor was obtained from a woman between 18 and 29 years old in good health and CMV-seronegative. The chain combines TRBV19 with TRBJ2-7; D is perhaps TRBD2 (7 bases). The DNA for the CDR3 is TGTGCCAGTAGCGCTAAGGGGGGGAGTACCTACGAGCAGTACTTC. Translation: CASSAKGGSTYEQYF.